A selection of T cell receptor beta chains follows, all from one sample in a study of blood T cell repertoires in COVID-19. Sequencing was performed with immunoSEQ multiplex PCR; in TCRdb, only in-frame clones are kept and a portion is missing. The table records around 95,000 clones, around four fifths of them present only once. Material: peripheral blood. Receptor source: a man aged 65-85 years with active or convalescent COVID-19. Both conserved end residues are part of each CDR3. D genes are given only for firm matches. Not all rows give a size; the values are once, few, many and, for expanded clones, a class.

clone_size,d_call,v_call,j_call,cdr3_nt,cdr3_aa
NA,TRBD2,TRBV30,TRBJ2-3,TGTGCCTACTCCCGGGACTATAGCACAGATACGCAGTATTTT,CAYSRDYSTDTQYF
NA,TRBD2,TRBV5-1,TRBJ2-1,TGCGCCAGCAGTTCCGGGACTAGCGGGAGTGGAGAGCAGTTCTTC,CASSSGTSGSGEQFF
NA,NA,TRBV18,TRBJ1-2,TGTGCCAGCTCACCAGCCAGAAACTATGGCTACACCTTC,CASSPARNYGYTF
once,TRBD2,TRBV6-1,TRBJ2-5,TGTGCCAGCAGTGACCTAGCGGGGCCCCAAGAGACCCAGTACTTC,CASSDLAGPQETQYF
once,NA,TRBV30,TRBJ1-5,TGTGCCTGGAGTGAGGGGGTGTGGAGCAATCAGCCCCAGCATTTT,CAWSEGVWSNQPQHF
NA,TRBD1,TRBV12-5,TRBJ2-6,TGTGCTAGTGGTTTGGGGATAGGGGGCAACTCTGGGGCCAACGTCCTGACTTTC,CASGLGIGGNSGANVLTF
NA,NA,TRBV27,TRBJ1-1,TGTGCCAGCAGTCCCCTCGGACAGAACACTGAAGCTTTCTTT,CASSPLGQNTEAFF
many,TRBD1,TRBV27,TRBJ2-7,TGTGCCAGCAGTTTATCCGGACAGGGGGCCAGAGTGGCGCAGTACTTC,CASSLSGQGARVAQYF
NA,NA,TRBV27,TRBJ1-5,TGTGCCAGCAGTTTTTATAGCAATCAGCCCCAGCATTTT,CASSFYSNQPQHF
once,TRBD1,TRBV19,TRBJ2-3,TGTGCCAGTAGTATAAACCCCGGGACAGGTAGCACAGATACGCAGTATTTT,CASSINPGTGSTDTQYF
NA,TRBD1,TRBV5-1,TRBJ2-2,TGCGCCAGCAGCTTGGTAGGACAGGGGAACACCGGGGAGCTGTTTTTT,CASSLVGQGNTGELFF
NA,TRBD1,TRBV7-2,TRBJ1-2,TGTGCCAGCAGCTTAGGCCAGGGGGATGGCTACACCTTC,CASSLGQGDGYTF
NA,TRBD1,TRBV24-1,TRBJ2-3,TGTGCCACCAGCGACAGGGTTACAGATACGCAGTATTTT,CATSDRVTDTQYF
NA,NA,TRBV28,TRBJ1-1,TGTGCCAGCAGTTTCCCCCCGGTCTCGAACACTGAAGCTTTCTTT,CASSFPPVSNTEAFF
NA,TRBD1,TRBV28,TRBJ1-1,TGTGCCAGCAAACCGGGACAGGGTTGGACTGAAGCTTTCTTT,CASKPGQGWTEAFF
NA,NA,TRBV18,TRBJ2-3,TGTGCCAGCTCACCAGCCAGCGGCATTTCTTCCCAGTCGTCGCAGTATTTT,CASSPASGISSQSSQYF
NA,TRBD1,TRBV4-1,TRBJ2-1,TGCGCCAGCAGCCTCGACCGGGCCAGGGGGCTATCTGAGCAGTTCTTC,CASSLDRARGLSEQFF